This entry concerns a single TCR beta chain. Its antigen is not identified. Clones were sequenced by immunoSEQ multiplex PCR, and TCRdb holds only the in-frame ones, with some missing. This table has 25,000 to 30,000 clones, roughly four fifths appearing once. The data belong to a study of a mutant IDH1 vaccine in newly diagnosed glioma. Study in general: Scheduled for weeks 1, 3, 5, 7, 11, 15, 19 and 23, eight vaccinations were given to patients. Sex distribution of treated patients was around 62% male and approximately 38% female; mean age was around 40 years. Study conclusions and caveats: Whatever changes occurred in top peripheral T cell clonotypes seemed unrelated to pseudoprogression.

The sample's time point: week 23, last vaccination. Every single dose of the vaccine, 300 ug of mutant IDH1 20-mer peptide, came with topical imiquimod. The astrocytomas were IDH1-mutant, ATRX-negative, and WHO grade 3 or 4. Looked up from germline, CDR1 is SGHDT and CDR2 is YYEEEE. There are 14 residues in the CDR3. V shed 1 base and J shed 4 bases, with 12 bases lying between them. The sequence came from a woman in her twenties or thirties with glioma. Sequenced here: PBMCs, sampled from a glioma patient whose treatment included an IDH1 peptide vaccine. The chain joins TRBV5-6 to TRBJ2-7; D not certain. The CDR3: CASSLWGVQYEQYF. The CDR3 DNA reads as TGTGCCAGCAGCTTGTGGGGTGTTCAGTACGAGCAGTACTTC.